One and the same sample provided the 32 T cell receptor beta chains below, sequenced in a study of cytomegalovirus exposure and HLA in healthy donors. 60 Vbeta and 13 Jbeta primers were used in PCR. TCRdb's table, derived via immunoSEQ multiplex PCR, lists solely in-frame clones and lacks some. The table has more than 100,000 clones, 75% to 85% seen once; the top ten hold roughly 1.1%. The sample taken for sequencing was PBMCs. These receptors came from a male donor in good health and CMV-seronegative.

This rearrangement joins TRBV7-9 to TRBJ2-3, with 12 bases aligning to TRBD2. The CDR3 totals 16 residues. Germline V gene lookup returns CDR1 SEHNR and CDR2 FQNEAQ (reference sequence). The ends lost 6 bases at V and 5 bases at J; junction bases unmatched: 9. The CDR3 region has the DNA TGTGCCAGCAGTTACAGGACTAGCGGGGCGGTAGATACGCAGTATTTT. Translation: CASSYRTSGAVDTQYF.

There are a few counts of this clone. The chain carries TRBV7-6 and TRBJ1-5, with D possibly being TRBD1 (6 bases). CDR1 is SGHVS, CDR2 FNYEAQ, per germline. The V gene lost 4 bases and the J gene lost 4 bases, with 8 bases spanning the gap. This CDR3 contains 13 residues. The CDR3 region has the DNA TGTGCCAGCAGCTCGGACAGAAATCAGCCCCAGCATTTT. It is translated as CASSSDRNQPQHF.

The rearrangement joins TRBV13 to TRBJ2-5; perhaps TRBD2 as D (6 bases). CDR1 is PRHDT, CDR2 FYEKMQ, per germline (reference sequence). Trimming removed 0 bases from V and 5 bases from J, with 7 bases in between. The length of the CDR3 is 13 residues. The CDR3, as DNA: TGTGCCAGCAGCTTAGGGACTAGTGAGACCCAGTACTTC. Translation: CASSLGTSETQYF.

This clone was recorded a few times. The chain uses TRBV6-6 and TRBJ1-1; TRBD1 aligns across 9 bases. Germline-derived CDR1 and CDR2 are MNHNY and SVGAGI (reference sequence). CDR3 size: 13 residues. The J segment lost 10 bases and the V segment lost 4 bases, leaving 7 bases of the junction unmatched. The CDR3 bases are TGTGCCAGCAGTTCGTACGCGGACAGGGGAGCTTTCTTT. It translates to CASSSYADRGAFF.

V gene TRBV7-8 combines with J gene TRBJ2-6; TRBD2 agrees at 9 bases. The junction had 4 bases not matched to a gene; V was cut back by 3 bases and J by 4 bases. Germline CDR1 and CDR2: SGHVS and FQNEAQ. The CDR3 runs 16 residues. The CDR3 sequence: CASSFERGAGANVLTF. The CDR3 DNA reads as TGTGCCAGCAGCTTCGAGCGGGGGGCAGGGGCCAACGTCCTGACTTTC.

The V call is TRBV2, the J call TRBJ1-6, with D possibly matching TRBD1 (6 bases). The germline V gene encodes CDR1 SNHLY and CDR2 FYNNEI. This CDR3 contains 15 residues. Trimming stripped 9 bases from V and 0 bases from J, with 12 bases between. The CDR3 sequence: CARNQGSSYNSPLHF. DNA of the CDR3: TGTGCCAGAAACCAGGGGAGCTCCTATAATTCACCCCTCCACTTT.

The CDR3 DNA is TGTGCCAGCACCCATAGCGGGGGGGCGAACGAGCAGTACTTC. It yields the protein CASTHSGGANEQYF. The chain couples TRBV7-8 to TRBJ2-7; 11 nucleotides line up with TRBD2. This CDR3 has 14 amino acids. The V segment lost 7 bases and the J segment 5 bases; nucleotides outside the gene matches: 7. Germline CDR1 SGHVS, CDR2 FQNEAQ.

As concerns this clone: Distinct nucleotide sequences in the sample also encode this CDR3. CDR3 in DNA: TGTGCCAGCAGCGTAACTACAGGGAACACTGAAGCTTTCTTT. It is translated as CASSVTTGNTEAFF. The chain couples TRBV9 to TRBJ1-1; D may be TRBD1 (5 bases). The germline V gene encodes CDR1 SGDLS and CDR2 YYNGEE. V gave up 1 base and J gave up 1 base, with 8 bases separating them. This CDR3 is 14 amino acids long.

The gene calls are TRBV6-5 and TRBJ2-7; D gene uncertain. The CDR3 extends over 13 amino acids. Trimming pared 0 bases from V and 6 bases from J, leaving 9 bases between. Per germline, CDR1 MNHEY and CDR2 SVGAGI. CDR3 sequence: CASSYSMGLEQYF. DNA for the CDR3: TGTGCCAGCAGTTACTCGATGGGCCTCGAGCAGTACTTC.

This sequence joins TRBV7-9 and TRBJ2-1; possibly TRBD2 for D (6 bases). V was shortened by 2 bases and J by 4 bases, with 12 bases between the two germline ends. Per germline, CDR1 SEHNR and CDR2 FQNEAQ (reference sequence). The CDR3 covers 15 residues. The CDR3 sequence: CASSLKRDWYNEQFF. CDR3 DNA sequence: TGTGCCAGCAGCTTAAAAAGGGACTGGTACAATGAGCAGTTCTTC.

The V and J genes are TRBV18 and TRBJ1-3; 7 bases fit TRBD1. There are 15 residues in the CDR3. With 5 bases clipped from V and 0 bases from J, the junction kept 4 bases outside the gene matches. Germline V gives CDR1 KGHSH, CDR2 LQKENI. For the CDR3, the DNA is TGTGCCAGCTCAAAGGACAGGAGCTCTGGAAACACCATATATTTT. Its protein product is CASSKDRSSGNTIYF.

This clone was observed once. This chain uses TRBV19 with TRBJ2-3, with 7 bases identical to TRBD1. The CDR3 contains 13 residues. V trimming: 4 bases; J trimming: 3 bases; junction bases outside the gene matches: 1. Germline V gene sequence: CDR1 LNHDA, CDR2 SQIVND (reference sequence). The CDR3 DNA follows: TGTGCCAGTAGTACACAGGGGACAGATACGCAGTATTTT. Amino acids: CASSTQGTDTQYF.

Only one count was recorded for this clone. The V gene is TRBV18, the J gene TRBJ1-1; D not certain. The V end was cut by 3 bases, the J end by 5 bases, with 10 bases between. The CDR3 consists of 13 residues. CDR1 is KGHSH and CDR2 is LQKENI in the germline V gene. Written as DNA, the CDR3 is TGTGCCAGCTCACCCCCGAGGGTAACTGAAGCTTTCTTT. This gives the protein CASSPPRVTEAFF.

The chain combines TRBV19 with TRBJ1-2; no clear D. CDR1 and CDR2 (germline): LNHDA, SQIVND (reference sequence). The CDR3 consists of 12 residues. Trimming left V 7 bases short and J 3 bases short, with 9 bases between. CDR3 DNA: TGTGCCAGTACCCCTTCCGACTATGGCTACACCTTC. The encoded protein is CASTPSDYGYTF.

This chain connects TRBV5-8 to TRBJ2-2; 9 bases are a match to TRBD1. Trimming at V came to 0 bases and at J to 3 bases, leaving 6 bases not matched to a gene. This CDR3 has 17 amino acids. The germline V gene encodes CDR1 SGHTS and CDR2 YDEGEE. CDR3 amino acids: CASSLEEGTGYTGELFF. CDR3 sequence (DNA): TGTGCCAGCAGCTTGGAGGAGGGGACAGGGTACACCGGGGAGCTGTTTTTT.

The J gene is TRBJ2-3, the V gene TRBV14; the match to TRBD2 covers 8 bases. V shed 5 bases, J shed 2 bases, and the junction held 6 bases outside the gene matches. Germline CDR1 is SGHDN and CDR2 is FVKESK. This CDR3 spans 15 amino acids. In DNA, the CDR3 is TGTGCCAGCAGCTTGACGGGAGGGATCACAGATACGCAGTATTTT. Its translation: CASSLTGGITDTQYF.

In the case of this clone: Germline is not matched at one junction end, which may reflect a read error. The CDR3 DNA sequence: TGTGCTAGCAGCTTAGGTCGGTTAGAGACCCAGTACTTC. It specifies CASSLGRLETQYF. This chain connects TRBV7-7 to TRBJ2-5; D uncertain. CDR1 and CDR2 (germline): SSHAT, FNYEAQ (reference sequence). This CDR3 is 13 amino acids long.

The J gene is TRBJ2-1, the V gene TRBV30; 11 nucleotides agree with TRBD1. CDR3 length: 16 residues. Germline CDR1 reads GTSNPN; CDR2 reads SVGIG (reference sequence). V gave up 2 bases and J gave up 7 bases; unmatched junction bases: 10. The CDR3: CAWSRTRDRGRNEQFF. CDR3 nucleotides: TGTGCCTGGAGTCGCACCCGGGACAGGGGGAGAAATGAGCAGTTCTTC.

The rearrangement joins TRBV19 to TRBJ1-4; 7 nucleotides agree with TRBD1. The CDR3 contains 15 residues. Germline CDR1 reads LNHDA; CDR2 reads SQIVND (reference sequence). With 5 bases clipped from V and 5 bases from J, the junction kept 8 bases outside the gene matches. CDR3 sequence reads: CASSSRQGGNEKLFF. The DNA of the CDR3 is TGTGCCAGTAGTTCCAGACAGGGTGGAAATGAAAAACTGTTTTTT.

Comment on this clone: This sample also contains other DNA sequences that code for the same CDR3. This chain joins TRBV5-1 and TRBJ2-7; D not resolved. Germline CDR1 is SGHRS and CDR2 is YFSETQ. Trimming stripped 0 bases from V and 3 bases from J, with 7 bases between. This CDR3 comprises 13 residues. The CDR3 sequence is CASSLGQLYEQYF. The CDR3, as DNA: TGCGCCAGCAGCTTGGGACAACTCTACGAGCAGTACTTC.

This clone appeared a single time. The sample contains more than one DNA sequence encoding this CDR3. V and J are TRBV28 and TRBJ2-3, with D maybe TRBD1 (6 bases). The CDR3 contains 13 residues. Germline V lookup: CDR1 MDHEN, CDR2 SYDVKM. Between the trimmed V and J ends, which lost 3 bases and 8 bases, there was a span of 12 bases. The CDR3 is CASSLQGPATQYF. The CDR3 bases are TGTGCCAGCAGTTTGCAGGGGCCGGCTACGCAGTATTTT.

The chain carries TRBV29-1 and TRBJ2-1; 8 bases agree with TRBD2. There are 14 residues in the CDR3. The germline CDR1 and CDR2 sequences are SQVTM and ANQGSEA. The junction had 7 bases not matched to a gene; V was cut back by 7 bases and J by 2 bases. DNA of the CDR3: TGCAGCGCCGATCGGGGGGGCCCCTACAATGAGCAGTTCTTC. Protein sequence: CSADRGGPYNEQFF.

The chain carries TRBV7-8 and TRBJ1-3, with TRBD1 matching 9 bases. Trimming removed 5 bases from V and 2 bases from J; junction bases left unmatched: 4. The CDR3 consists of 15 residues. In germline, CDR1 is SGHVS, CDR2 FQNEAQ. CDR3 nucleotides: TGTGCCAGCAGCCCGAGGACAGGGGCTGGAAACACCATATATTTT. This translates into CASSPRTGAGNTIYF.

About this clone itself: At one boundary the junction diverges from the germline segment, which might be a read error. Other DNA sequences within the sample encode an identical CDR3. V is TRBV15 and J is TRBJ2-2; a possible D gene is TRBD2 (6 bases). The germline gives CDR1 LNHNV, CDR2 YYDKDF (reference sequence). This CDR3 spans 14 amino acids. CDR3 residues: CATGPDYLTGELFF. The CDR3 nucleotides read TGCGCCACCGGACCGGACTATTTAACCGGGGAGCTGTTTTTT.

The chain has TRBV27 and TRBJ2-1; 8 nucleotides match TRBD2. The V gene's germline CDR1 is MNHEY and CDR2 SMNVEV (reference sequence). This CDR3 contains 14 residues. V was pared by 11 bases and J by 2 bases, with 8 bases of the junction left unmatched. The CDR3 is CAASPGGPYNEQFF. The CDR3 coding sequence is TGTGCCGCGAGCCCGGGGGGGCCCTACAATGAGCAGTTCTTC.

CDR3 amino acids: CASSYGLTNTGELFF. CDR3 DNA sequence: TGTGCCAGCAGTTACGGACTGACGAACACCGGGGAGCTGTTTTTT. The V gene is TRBV6-5, the J gene TRBJ2-2; perhaps TRBD2 as D (5 bases). The germline CDR1 and CDR2 sequences are MNHEY and SVGAGI. V was pared by 2 bases and J by 0 bases, with 7 bases between. This CDR3 is 15 amino acids long.

This chain links TRBV7-8 with TRBJ2-1; 9 nucleotides agree with TRBD2. The CDR3 extends over 15 amino acids. V was pared by 4 bases and J by 7 bases, with 8 bases of the junction left unmatched. Per the germline V gene, CDR1 is SGHVS and CDR2 is FQNEAQ. The CDR3 DNA reads TGTGCCAGCAGCTGGGAGCGGGGGGCTGGTAATGAGCAGTTCTTC. This encodes CASSWERGAGNEQFF.

The chain is built from TRBV15 and TRBJ2-5, with 8 bases lining up with TRBD1. Trimming removed 9 bases from V and 1 base from J; junction bases left unmatched: 10. CDR3 length: 15 amino acids. Germline loops: CDR1 LNHNV, CDR2 YYDKDF (reference sequence). The chain's CDR3 is CATQRDRSTQETQYF. CDR3 nucleotide sequence: TGTGCCACTCAAAGGGACAGGAGTACCCAAGAGACCCAGTACTTC. Using reference TRBV15 and TRBJ2-5 for the parts outside the CDR3, the full variable domain is DAMVIQNPRYQVTQFGKPVTLSCSQTLNHNVMYWYQQKSSQAPKLLFHYYDKDFNNEADTPDNFQSRRPNTSFCFLDIRSPGLGDTAMYLCATQRDRSTQETQYFGPGTRLLVL.

The rearrangement joins TRBV5-4 to TRBJ2-7, with 10 bases that match TRBD1. The CDR3 length is 16 residues. CDR1 is SGHNT and CDR2 is YYREEE in the germline V gene (reference sequence). V dropped 5 bases and J dropped 6; count of bases not matched to a gene: 14. The CDR3 loop reads CASRKMGQGFGREQYF. CDR3 in DNA: TGTGCCAGCAGAAAGATGGGACAGGGGTTCGGACGCGAGCAGTACTTC.

The chain employs TRBV30 and TRBJ1-5; TRBD1 agrees at 7 bases. Looked up from germline, CDR1 is GTSNPN and CDR2 is SVGIG (reference sequence). The J segment lost 7 bases and the V segment lost 2 bases, leaving 11 bases of the junction unmatched. This CDR3 is built from 15 residues. The chain's CDR3 is CAWSYGQAGEQPQHF. For the CDR3, the DNA is TGTGCCTGGAGTTACGGACAGGCTGGTGAGCAGCCCCAGCATTTT.

J is TRBJ2-7 and V is TRBV30, with D maybe TRBD1 (5 bases). Trimming took off 3 bases at V and 0 bases at J, with 18 bases between the two ends. The germline gives CDR1 GTSNPN, CDR2 SVGIG (reference sequence). The CDR3 spans 16 residues. CDR3 nucleotides: TGTGCCTGGAGGATGGGGCAGGCCTCTAGCTCCTACGAGCAGTACTTC. Its protein is CAWRMGQASSSYEQYF.

The CDR3 nucleotides read TGCGCCAGCAGCTTGAGTTACAGGGCGGGCGGGGAGCTGTTTTTT. It encodes CASSLSYRAGGELFF. The chain couples TRBV5-1 to TRBJ2-2; D is possibly TRBD1 (6 bases). Germline V lookup: CDR1 SGHRS, CDR2 YFSETQ. The CDR3 is 15 residues long. Trimming stripped 1 base from V and 7 bases from J, with 14 bases between.